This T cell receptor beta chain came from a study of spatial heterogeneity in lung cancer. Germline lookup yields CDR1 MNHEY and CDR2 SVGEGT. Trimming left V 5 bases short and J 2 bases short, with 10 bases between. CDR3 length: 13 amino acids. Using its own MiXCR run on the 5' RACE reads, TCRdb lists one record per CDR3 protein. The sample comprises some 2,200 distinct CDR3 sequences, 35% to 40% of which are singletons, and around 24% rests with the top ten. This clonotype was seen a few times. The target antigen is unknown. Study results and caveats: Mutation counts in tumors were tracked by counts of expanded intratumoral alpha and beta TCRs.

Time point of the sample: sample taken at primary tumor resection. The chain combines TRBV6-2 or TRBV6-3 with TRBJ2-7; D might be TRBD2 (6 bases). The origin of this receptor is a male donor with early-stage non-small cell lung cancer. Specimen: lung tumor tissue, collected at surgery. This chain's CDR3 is CASSRDFAYEQYF. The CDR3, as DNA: TGTGCCAGCAGTCGGGACTTCGCCTACGAGCAGTACTTC.